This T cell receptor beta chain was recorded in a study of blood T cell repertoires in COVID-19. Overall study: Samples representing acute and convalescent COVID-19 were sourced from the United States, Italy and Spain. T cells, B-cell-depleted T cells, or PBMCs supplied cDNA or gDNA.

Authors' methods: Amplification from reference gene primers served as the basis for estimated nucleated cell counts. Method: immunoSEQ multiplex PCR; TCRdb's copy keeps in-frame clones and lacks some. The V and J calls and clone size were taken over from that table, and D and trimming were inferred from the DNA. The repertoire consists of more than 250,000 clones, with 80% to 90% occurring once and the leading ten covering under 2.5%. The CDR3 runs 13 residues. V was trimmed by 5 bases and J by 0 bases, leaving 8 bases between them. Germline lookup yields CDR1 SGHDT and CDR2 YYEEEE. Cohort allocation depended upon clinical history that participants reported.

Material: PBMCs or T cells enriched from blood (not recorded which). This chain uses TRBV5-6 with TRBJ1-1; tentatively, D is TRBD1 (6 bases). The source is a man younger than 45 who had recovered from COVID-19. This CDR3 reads CASSRTVNTEAFF. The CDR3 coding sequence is TGTGCCAGCAGTCGGACAGTGAACACTGAAGCTTTCTTT.